The 20 T cell receptor beta chains presented below share a single source sample, sequenced in a study of blood T cell repertoires in COVID-19. The repertoire was sequenced with immunoSEQ multiplex PCR; TCRdb's copy has only in-frame clones and lacks some. The sample shows some 76,000 clones, 70% to 90% of them seen only once. The sequenced sample consisted of peripheral blood. These receptors all come from a man aged 80 or over in a cohort sampled during active COVID-19.

This clone was counted once. The rearrangement joins TRBV5-8 to TRBJ2-7, with a possible D match to TRBD2 (6 bases). Germline CDR1 reads SGHTS; CDR2 reads YDEGEE. Trimming removed 4 bases from V and 0 bases from J, with 14 bases in between. The CDR3 spans 15 residues. The CDR3 DNA follows: TGTGCCAGCAGCCCCGGGGTGGGGGGCTCCTACGAGCAGTACTTC. As protein: CASSPGVGGSYEQYF.

This chain connects TRBV19 to TRBJ1-2; TRBD1 aligns across 7 bases. CDR1 and CDR2 from the germline V gene are LNHDA and SQIVND (reference sequence). V was pared by 4 bases and J by 3 bases, with 2 bases of the junction left unmatched. The CDR3 contains 13 residues. CDR3 coding DNA: TGTGCCAGTAGTAAAACAGGGGACTATGGCTACACCTTC. Translating it yields CASSKTGDYGYTF.

This chain connects TRBV2 to TRBJ1-2; 10 bases match TRBD1. V shed 3 bases and J 8 bases; nucleotides not matched to a gene: 9. This CDR3 contains 15 residues. Per the germline V gene, CDR1 is SNHLY and CDR2 is FYNNEI. CDR3 sequence reads: CASSDKGQGLGGYTF. CDR3 sequence (DNA): TGTGCCAGCAGTGATAAGGGACAGGGGTTAGGGGGCTACACCTTC.

The rearrangement links TRBV4-2 to TRBJ2-3; 10 bases are shared with TRBD1. The CDR3 is 16 amino acids. Per the germline V gene, CDR1 is LGHNA and CDR2 is YNFKEQ. Unmatched junction bases numbered 6, after V lost 2 bases and J lost 4 bases. The CDR3: CASSQMGQGSPDTQYF. CDR3 nucleotide sequence: TGTGCCAGCAGCCAAATGGGACAGGGGTCCCCAGATACGCAGTATTTT.

The V and J genes are TRBV6-6 and TRBJ1-1; 8 positions match TRBD1. Germline loops: CDR1 MNHNY, CDR2 SVGAGI (reference sequence). The CDR3 is 14 amino acids. The V and J ends lost 5 bases and 6 bases, in that order; junction bases with no gene match: 8. In DNA, the CDR3 is TGTGCCAGCAGTCTCGGACAGGGAATTGCTGAAGCTTTCTTT. This encodes CASSLGQGIAEAFF.

This clone came up once. The chain is built from TRBV7-6 and TRBJ1-6; 11 bases align to TRBD1. Trimming cost V 3 bases and J 6 bases; bases outside gene matches: 4. Germline lookup yields CDR1 SGHVS and CDR2 FNYEAQ. CDR3 length: 16 residues. The CDR3 DNA sequence: TGTGCCAGCAGCTTGGGACAGGGGGGCAGTAATTCACCCCTCCACTTT. Amino acids: CASSLGQGGSNSPLHF.

V and J are TRBV28 and TRBJ2-1, with 7 positions matching TRBD2. The V gene end was trimmed by 2 bases and the J gene end by 2 bases; junction bases not matched to a gene: 3. Germline V lookup: CDR1 MDHEN, CDR2 SYDVKM. The CDR3 has 15 amino acids. CDR3 nucleotide sequence: TGTGCCAGCAGTTTACCCGGGACTACCTACAATGAGCAGTTCTTC. Translating gives CASSLPGTTYNEQFF.

The genes are TRBV9 and TRBJ2-3; TRBD1 agrees at 9 bases. Germline CDR1 is SGDLS and CDR2 is YYNGEE. V lost 7 bases, J lost 5 bases, and 8 bases stayed unmatched. This CDR3 region has 14 residues. Written as DNA, the CDR3 is TGTGCCAGCCAACAGGGGGCTTCAATAGATACGCAGTATTTT. It codes for CASQQGASIDTQYF.

The chain is built from TRBV25-1 and TRBJ1-4; a weak D match, TRBD1 (5 bases). The CDR3 covers 14 residues. The germline V and J ends were trimmed by 3 bases and 4 bases, with 9 bases remaining between them. Germline values: CDR1 MGHDK, CDR2 SYGVNS. CDR3 residues: CASSDSGVNEKLFF. DNA for the CDR3: TGTGCCAGCAGTGACTCGGGGGTTAATGAAAAACTGTTTTTT. The complete variable domain, with remaining parts taken from reference TRBV25-1 and TRBJ1-4, reads EADIYQTPRYLVIGTGKKITLECSQTMGHDKMYWYQQDPGMELHLIHYSYGVNSTEKGDLSSESTVSRIRTEHFPLTLESARPSHTSQYLCASSDSGVNEKLFFGSGTQLSVL.

The chain has TRBV5-4 and TRBJ2-1; D not resolved. Trimming removed 0 bases from V and 6 bases from J, with 7 bases in between. Germline V gene lookup returns CDR1 SGHNT and CDR2 YYREEE (reference sequence). This CDR3 is 13 amino acids long. CDR3 coding DNA: TGTGCCAGCAGCTTGGTAGATCGCAATGAGCAGTTCTTC. It encodes CASSLVDRNEQFF.

J is TRBJ1-2 and V is TRBV5-1; TRBD1 matches at 10 bases. The V and J ends lost 4 bases and 4 bases, in that order; junction bases with no gene match: 7. CDR3 length: 15 amino acids. Germline V gene lookup returns CDR1 SGHRS and CDR2 YFSETQ. Here the CDR3 reads CASSPRTGGIYGYTF. DNA for the CDR3: TGCGCCAGCAGCCCACGGACAGGGGGGATCTATGGCTACACCTTC.

The chain employs TRBV5-1 and TRBJ2-3; 8 bases line up with TRBD1. CDR3 length: 15 residues. Germline loops: CDR1 SGHRS, CDR2 YFSETQ. V shed 0 bases and J 6 bases; nucleotides not matched to a gene: 6. This CDR3 is CASSLEGTGSDTQYF. For the CDR3, the DNA is TGCGCCAGCAGCTTGGAGGGGACAGGTTCGGATACGCAGTATTTT.

The chain combines TRBV27 with TRBJ2-1; 12 nucleotides align to TRBD2. J gave up 0 bases and V 3 bases, and 6 bases lay outside the gene matches. CDR1 and CDR2 from the germline V gene are MNHEY and SMNVEV (reference sequence). The CDR3 extends over 18 amino acids. The CDR3 DNA sequence: TGTGCCAGCAGTTTGTCTAGCGGGGGGGCCAACTCCTACAATGAGCAGTTCTTC. This encodes CASSLSSGGANSYNEQFF.

The CDR3 reads CASSYFLAGPGELFF. The CDR3 nucleotides are TGTGCCAGCAGTTACTTCCTAGCGGGGCCCGGGGAGCTGTTTTTT. V usage is TRBV6-2 or TRBV6-3 and J usage is TRBJ2-2, with 9 bases identical to TRBD2. The CDR3 is 15 amino acids. V lost 1 base to trimming and J lost 6 bases; unmatched junction nucleotides: 3. The germline V gene has CDR1 MNHEY and CDR2 SVGEGT.

This sequence joins TRBV19 and TRBJ1-2, with D possibly matching TRBD1 (5 bases). CDR3 length: 14 residues. The germline CDR1 and CDR2 sequences are LNHDA and SQIVND (reference sequence). The ends were cut back, 5 bases at V and 8 bases at J, with 18 bases in the middle. This CDR3 is CASSPGRRVGGYTF. The CDR3 bases are TGTGCCAGTAGTCCCGGGCGCAGGGTGGGGGGCTACACCTTC.

The CDR3 spells CASSPKGGIGHTEAFF. In DNA form, the CDR3 reads TGTGCCAGCAGCCCAAAGGGGGGGATTGGGCACACTGAAGCTTTCTTT. V gene TRBV5-6 combines with J gene TRBJ1-1, with D possibly matching TRBD1 (6 bases). V dropped 4 bases and J dropped 3 bases, with 19 bases sitting between them. The length of the CDR3 is 16 residues. The germline gives CDR1 SGHDT, CDR2 YYEEEE. Full variable domain (remainder filled in from reference TRBV5-6 and TRBJ1-1): DAGVTQSPTHLIKTRGQQVTLRCSPKSGHDTVSWYQQALGQGPQFIFQYYEEEERQRGNFPDRFSGHQFPNYSSELNVNALLLGDSALYLCASSPKGGIGHTEAFFGQGTRLTVV.

This clone has a single count. J is TRBJ2-3 and V is TRBV5-5, with D possibly being TRBD2 (6 bases). Per germline, CDR1 SGHKS and CDR2 YYEKEE (reference sequence). The CDR3 totals 14 residues. The germline V and J ends were trimmed by 3 bases and 2 bases, with 10 bases remaining between them. CDR3: CASSSRGTTDTQYF. The CDR3 DNA reads as TGTGCCAGCAGCTCACGGGGGACCACAGATACGCAGTATTTT. Full variable domain (outside the CDR3, taken from reference TRBV5-5 and TRBJ2-3): DAGVTQSPTHLIKTRGQQVTLRCSPISGHKSVSWYQQVLGQGPQFIFQYYEKEERGRGNFPDRFSARQFPNYSSELNVNALLLGDSALYLCASSSRGTTDTQYFGPGTRLTVL.

The V call is TRBV3-1 (or the pseudogene TRBV3-2), the J call TRBJ2-2; maybe TRBD2 (6 bases). Germline V gene data show CDR1 as LGHDT and CDR2 as YNNKEL (reference sequence). Trimming left V 1 base short and J 7 bases short, with 10 bases between. The CDR3 is 14 residues long. Here the CDR3 DNA reads TGTGCCAGCAGCCAAGGACTAGTCGGCGGGGAGCTGTTTTTT. Its translation is CASSQGLVGGELFF.

J is TRBJ2-3 and V is TRBV5-5, with 14 bases fitting TRBD2. Germline assignment: CDR1 SGHKS and CDR2 YYEKEE (reference sequence). The CDR3 sequence is 17 residues long. Unmatched junction bases numbered 4, after V lost 3 bases and J lost 1 base. CDR3 DNA sequence: TGTGCCAGCAGCTCCGGACTAGCGGGGGGACGCACAGATACGCAGTATTTT. Protein sequence: CASSSGLAGGRTDTQYF.

V is TRBV19 and J is TRBJ1-3; the match to TRBD1 covers 8 bases. Per germline, CDR1 LNHDA and CDR2 SQIVND (reference sequence). The J segment lost 0 bases and the V segment lost 9 bases, leaving 7 bases of the junction unmatched. The CDR3 is 15 amino acids. CDR3 sequence (DNA): TGTGCCAGCCCGAGGACAGGGAGCTCTGGAAACACCATATATTTT. Translation gives CASPRTGSSGNTIYF.